The 4 T cell receptor beta chains below come from one sample, sequenced in a study of CD8 T cells in Susac syndrome. Random hexamers served to reverse transcribe roughly 0.5 to 1 ug RNA. TCRdb redid the calling of the immunoSEQ multiplex PCR reads with MiXCR, one entry per CDR3 protein. The sample contains over 100,000 distinct CDR3 sequences, 96% of which appear only once. Sequencing was done on a sample of CD4+ T cells from PBMCs. The receptors come from a human donor in good health.

The chain employs TRBV7-2 and TRBJ2-5; either TRBD1 or TRBD2 may supply D (6 bases each). The V gene lost 2 bases and the J gene lost 5 bases, with 15 bases spanning the gap. This CDR3 comprises 15 residues. Germline V gene data show CDR1 as SGHTA and CDR2 as FQGNSA. Written as DNA, the CDR3 is TGTGCCAGCAGCTTACCGGGGGCAAGGTTCGAGACCCAGTACTTC. This gives the protein CASSLPGARFETQYF.

This chain joins TRBV12-3 or TRBV12-4 and TRBJ1-2; D is ambiguous. The CDR3 consists of 13 residues. The V end lost 4 bases, the J end lost 3 bases, and 9 bases lay between the germline ends. This chain's CDR3 is CASSSSGDYGYTF. CDR3 nucleotides: TGTGCCAGCAGTTCGTCCGGCGACTATGGCTACACCTTC.

This chain links TRBV7-2 with TRBJ1-3, with D perhaps matching TRBD1 (6 bases). The CDR3 is 16 residues long. Germline V gives CDR1 SGHTA, CDR2 FQGNSA. V was shortened by 1 base and J by 4 bases, with 14 bases between the two germline ends. CDR3 sequence (DNA): TGTGCCAGCAGCTTAGGGGGAGCAGGGGACGGAAACACCATATATTTT. It codes for CASSLGGAGDGNTIYF.

The V gene is TRBV6-2 or TRBV6-3, the J gene TRBJ2-5, with a possible D match to TRBD2 (6 bases). Trimming removed 9 bases from V and 1 base from J, with 24 bases in between. The germline V gene has CDR1 MNHEY and CDR2 SVGEGT. The CDR3 loop spans 17 amino acids. CDR3: CASRTGTSPIIQETQYF. The CDR3 DNA reads TGTGCCAGTAGAACCGGGACTTCTCCAATCATCCAAGAGACCCAGTACTTC.